The clone carrying this T cell receptor beta chain was seen a single time. Its antigen is as yet unknown. Clones were sequenced by immunoSEQ multiplex PCR, and TCRdb holds only the in-frame ones, with some missing. Here the sample spans tens of thousands of clones, over 70% being singletons. The CDR3 extends over 16 amino acids. V lost 4 bases and J 1 base, leaving 18 bases between the germline ends. Germline lookup yields CDR1 SGHRS and CDR2 YFSETQ. The source of the sample is a study of pediatric ulcerative colitis. Findings of the study overall: Rectal repertoires separated controls, mild-moderate and acute severe colitis.

Sequencing was carried out using blood. This clonotype originated in a boy aged 5-17 years with moderate ulcerative colitis. This chain links TRBV5-1 with TRBJ2-7, with D possibly matching TRBD2 (7 bases). DNA for the CDR3: TGCGCCAGCAGCCCCGGCCCCGGGGGGCCTTCCTACGAGCAGTACTTC. This translates into CASSPGPGGPSYEQYF. The full variable domain, completed using reference TRBV5-1 and TRBJ2-7, is KAGVTQTPRYLIKTRGQQVTLSCSPISGHRSVSWYQQTPGQGLQFLFEYFSETQRNKGNFPGRFSGRQFSNSRSEMNVSTLELGDSALYLCASSPGPGGPSYEQYFGPGTRLTVT.